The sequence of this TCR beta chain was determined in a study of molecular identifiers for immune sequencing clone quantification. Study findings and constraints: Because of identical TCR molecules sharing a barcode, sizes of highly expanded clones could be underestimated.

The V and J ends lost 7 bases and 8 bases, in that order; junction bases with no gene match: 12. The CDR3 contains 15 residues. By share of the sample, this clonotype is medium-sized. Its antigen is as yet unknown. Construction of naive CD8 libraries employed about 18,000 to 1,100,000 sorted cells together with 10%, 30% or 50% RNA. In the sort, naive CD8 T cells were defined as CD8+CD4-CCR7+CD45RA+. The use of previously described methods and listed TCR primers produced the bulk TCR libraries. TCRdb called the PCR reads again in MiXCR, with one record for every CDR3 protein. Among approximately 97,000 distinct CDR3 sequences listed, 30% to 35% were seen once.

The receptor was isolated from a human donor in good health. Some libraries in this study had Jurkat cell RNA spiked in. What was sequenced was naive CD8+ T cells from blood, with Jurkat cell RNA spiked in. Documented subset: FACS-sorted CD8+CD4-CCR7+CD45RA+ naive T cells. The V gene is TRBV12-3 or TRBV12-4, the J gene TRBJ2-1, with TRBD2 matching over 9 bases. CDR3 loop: CASTTAGGPGYEQFF. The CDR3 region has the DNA TGTGCCAGCACTACAGCGGGAGGCCCGGGATATGAGCAGTTCTTC.